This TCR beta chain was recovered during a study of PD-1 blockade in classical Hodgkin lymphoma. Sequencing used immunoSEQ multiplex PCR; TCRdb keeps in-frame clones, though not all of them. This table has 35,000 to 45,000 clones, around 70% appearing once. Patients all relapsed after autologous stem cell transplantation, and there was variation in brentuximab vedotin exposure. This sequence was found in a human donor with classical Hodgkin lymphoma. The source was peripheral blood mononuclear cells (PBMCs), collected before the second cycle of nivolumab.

This CDR3 reads CASRSGIPLEQFF. The DNA for the CDR3 is TGTGCCAGCAGGAGCGGGATACCCCTTGAGCAGTTCTTC. V usage is TRBV6-1 and J usage is TRBJ2-1; 7 bases line up with TRBD2. The CDR3 consists of 13 residues. Looked up from germline, CDR1 is MNHNS and CDR2 is SASEGT. V shed 6 bases and J 9 bases; nucleotides not matched to a gene: 8.